The next 2 T cell receptor beta chains were all read from a single sample in a study of shared clonotypes between healthy human individuals. The repertoire was sequenced with immunoSEQ multiplex PCR; TCRdb's copy has only in-frame clones and lacks some. The sample lists about 1.1 million clones, about 80% occurring once. Sequenced input: memory CD4+ T cells from PBMCs. Subset defined: CD45RA-negative fraction. All receptors derive from a man aged 18 to 30 in good health. Some clones in this sample may be carry-over from other donors' samples.

The CDR3: CASSPGLLSTDTQYF. As DNA, the CDR3 is TGCGCCAGCAGTCCGGGACTCCTAAGCACAGATACGCAGTATTTT. V is TRBV5-1 and J is TRBJ2-3; tentative D call: TRBD2 (6 bases). The CDR3 is 15 residues long. CDR1 and CDR2 from the germline V gene are SGHRS and YFSETQ. V gave up 5 bases and J gave up 0 bases, with 13 bases separating them.

As regards this clone: This sequence may be a read error, since a much larger clone differs from it by one base. Other DNA sequences within the sample encode an identical CDR3. The CDR3 reads CASSLGQMNTEAFF. The CDR3 DNA is TGCGCCAGCAGCTTGGGACAGATGAACACTGAAGCTTTCTTT. This sequence joins TRBV5-1 and TRBJ1-1, with D perhaps matching TRBD1 (5 bases). From germline, CDR1 is SGHRS and CDR2 YFSETQ. V shed 0 bases and J shed 0 bases, with 6 bases lying between them. The length of the CDR3 is 14 residues.